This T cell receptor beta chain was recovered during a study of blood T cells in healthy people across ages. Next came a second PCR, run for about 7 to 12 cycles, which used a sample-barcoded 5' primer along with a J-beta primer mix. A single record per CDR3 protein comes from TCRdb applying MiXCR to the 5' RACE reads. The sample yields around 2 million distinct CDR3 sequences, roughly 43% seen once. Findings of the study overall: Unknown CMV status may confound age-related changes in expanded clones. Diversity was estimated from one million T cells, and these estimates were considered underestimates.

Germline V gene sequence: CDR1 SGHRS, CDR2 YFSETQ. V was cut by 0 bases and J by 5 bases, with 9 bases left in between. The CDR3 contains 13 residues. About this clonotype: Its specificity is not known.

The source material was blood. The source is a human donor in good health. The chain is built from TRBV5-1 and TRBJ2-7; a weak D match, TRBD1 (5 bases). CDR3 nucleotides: TGCGCCAGCAGCTTGGCAGGGAAGGACGAGCAGTACTTC. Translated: CASSLAGKDEQYF.